A selection of T cell receptor beta chains follows, all from one sample in a study of beta chain features in type 1 diabetes. Produced via immunoSEQ multiplex PCR; TCRdb's table is partial and in-frame only. The sample has around 180,000 clones; less than 15% are singletons. Sequencing was performed on central memory CD4+ T cells from blood. The receptors originated from a woman aged 18-35 years in good health. The CDR3 runs from the conserved cysteine through the conserved F or W. Fields, in order: D gene, clone size, J gene, V gene, CDR3 DNA, CDR3 protein. The D gene is left open where the match is weak. Not all rows give a size; the values are once, few, many and, for expanded clones, a class.

D: .
size: few
J: TRBJ2-1
V: TRBV4-2
DNA: TGTGCCAGCAGCCAAGATTTGGAACAGCTCGGCTACAATGAGCAGTTCTTC
CDR3: CASSQDLEQLGYNEQFF

D: .
size: few
J: TRBJ1-2
V: TRBV7-2
DNA: TGTGCCAGCAGCTTCTCACAATTCTATGGCTACACCTTC
CDR3: CASSFSQFYGYTF

D: TRBD1
size: .
J: TRBJ2-7
V: TRBV6-1
DNA: TGTGCCAGCATACCGGGACAGGGTTACGAGCAGTACTTC
CDR3: CASIPGQGYEQYF

D: TRBD2
size: .
J: TRBJ2-3
V: TRBV5-1
DNA: TGCGCCAGCAGAAGGGGACTAGCGGGAGATACGCAGTATTTT
CDR3: CASRRGLAGDTQYF

D: .
size: .
J: TRBJ2-7
V: TRBV18
DNA: TGTGCCAGCTCACCGGGGGCTCCCCGCTACGAGCAGTACTTC
CDR3: CASSPGAPRYEQYF

D: .
size: many
J: TRBJ1-4
V: TRBV28
DNA: TGTGCCAGCAGTGGTCGGGAGGGAGGGAATGAAAAACTGTTTTTT
CDR3: CASSGREGGNEKLFF

D: .
size: few
J: TRBJ2-7
V: TRBV18
DNA: TGTGCCAGCTCACGGGACATCCCCTCCTACGAGCAGTACTTC
CDR3: CASSRDIPSYEQYF

D: TRBD2
size: few
J: TRBJ2-1
V: TRBV9
DNA: TGTGCCAGCAGCGTTCTTGGGACTAGCGGGAGGAATGAGCAGTTCTTC
CDR3: CASSVLGTSGRNEQFF

D: .
size: few
J: TRBJ2-1
V: TRBV30
DNA: TGTGCCTGGAGTCAGGTTCACAATGAGCAGTTCTTC
CDR3: CAWSQVHNEQFF

D: TRBD1
size: few
J: TRBJ2-7
V: TRBV2
DNA: TGTGCCAGCAGCCTTTTTATCGGGACAGGGGGCGAGCAGTACTTC
CDR3: CASSLFIGTGGEQYF

D: TRBD2
size: few
J: TRBJ2-1
V: TRBV5-1
DNA: TGCGCCAGCAGCTGGTCGAGGCGGGAGTACAACAATGAGCAGTTCTTC
CDR3: CASSWSRREYNNEQFF

D: .
size: .
J: TRBJ2-3
V: TRBV30
DNA: TGTGCCTGGAGTGGGCTAGTGGTTCTCACAGATACGCAGTATTTT
CDR3: CAWSGLVVLTDTQYF

D: .
size: many
J: TRBJ2-3
V: TRBV5-4
DNA: TGTGCCAGCAGCCCGCGCCTAGCGATCGCAGATACGCAGTATTTT
CDR3: CASSPRLAIADTQYF

D: TRBD2
size: few
J: TRBJ2-1
V: TRBV29-1
DNA: TGCAGCGTTGTGATAGCGGGAGTGGTGGGCGGTTTCTTC
CDR3: CSVVIAGVVGGFF

D: .
size: few
J: TRBJ1-2
V: TRBV2
DNA: TGTGCCAGCAGCGCGATTTCTAACTATGGCTACACCTTC
CDR3: CASSAISNYGYTF

D: TRBD1
size: .
J: TRBJ2-1
V: TRBV7-9
DNA: TGTGCCAGCAGCTTCTTGGACAGGCTATCCAATGAGCAGTTCTTC
CDR3: CASSFLDRLSNEQFF

D: .
size: few
J: TRBJ2-7
V: TRBV18
DNA: TGTGCCAGCTCACAGGATCAGGGCGGCTACGAGCAGTACTTC
CDR3: CASSQDQGGYEQYF

D: .
size: .
J: TRBJ2-1
V: TRBV27
DNA: TGTGCCAGCAGTTTGGGATCTTTGCGGGGAAAATCCTACAATGAGCAGTTCTTC
CDR3: CASSLGSLRGKSYNEQFF

D: .
size: many
J: TRBJ2-2
V: TRBV9
DNA: TGTGCCAGCAGCTCCACCCCAGGGGCAACCGGGGAGCTGTTTTTT
CDR3: CASSSTPGATGELFF

D: .
size: few
J: TRBJ2-7
V: TRBV30
DNA: TGTGCCTGGACCGGTACAGGGAACTACGAGCAGTACTTC
CDR3: CAWTGTGNYEQYF

D: TRBD1
size: .
J: TRBJ1-2
V: TRBV7-9
DNA: TGTGCCAGCAGCTTGTCGGACAGGGTTGTCTATGGCTACACCTTC
CDR3: CASSLSDRVVYGYTF

D: TRBD1
size: .
J: TRBJ2-2
V: TRBV5-6
DNA: TGTGCCAGCAGCCTGGGGGACAGGGACGGCGGGGAGCTGTTTTTT
CDR3: CASSLGDRDGGELFF

D: TRBD1
size: .
J: TRBJ2-7
V: TRBV14
DNA: TGTGCCAGCAGCCCCCGGACAGGGGGCAGTCGGTCCTACGAGCAGTACTTC
CDR3: CASSPRTGGSRSYEQYF

D: .
size: few
J: TRBJ1-2
V: TRBV11-1
DNA: TGTGCCAGCAGCTTAGCCACAGGAAACTATGGCTACACCTTC
CDR3: CASSLATGNYGYTF

D: TRBD2
size: few
J: TRBJ2-3
V: TRBV19
DNA: TGTGCCAGTAGTCAAGCGGGAGGTGTGACAGATACGCAGTATTTT
CDR3: CASSQAGGVTDTQYF

D: .
size: few
J: TRBJ1-1
V: TRBV10-3
DNA: TGTGCCATCAGTGAGTCGACGGGGAGGCAGTCGAACACTGAAGCTTTCTTT
CDR3: CAISESTGRQSNTEAFF

D: TRBD1
size: .
J: TRBJ2-7
V: TRBV29-1
DNA: TGCAGCGTTCGACAGGGAACCTACGAGCAGTACTTC
CDR3: CSVRQGTYEQYF

D: .
size: .
J: TRBJ2-4
V: TRBV6-6
DNA: TGTGCCAGCAGTTACTCCGCGACAGGCGAAAACATTCAGTACTTC
CDR3: CASSYSATGENIQYF

D: TRBD2
size: .
J: TRBJ2-1
V: TRBV4-1
DNA: TGCGCCAGCAGCCAAGTAGGAGTTGGACTAGCGGTAATGTCGTCAACCTACAATGAGCAGTTCTTC
CDR3: CASSQVGVGLAVMSSTYNEQFF

D: TRBD2
size: few
J: TRBJ2-3
V: TRBV19
DNA: TGTGCCAGTAGTATGGGGGGGGCAGATACGCAGTATTTT
CDR3: CASSMGGADTQYF

D: TRBD2
size: few
J: TRBJ2-7
V: TRBV7-9
DNA: TGTGCCAGCAGCCCGACTAGCGGGAGTATCCGCGAGCAGTACTTC
CDR3: CASSPTSGSIREQYF

D: TRBD1
size: .
J: TRBJ1-1
V: TRBV9
DNA: TGTGCCAGCTCCAGGACAGGGTCGGAAGCTTTCTTT
CDR3: CASSRTGSEAFF

D: .
size: few
J: TRBJ1-2
V: TRBV5-4
DNA: TGTGCCAGCAGCACCGACAGGTTCTATGGCTACACCTTC
CDR3: CASSTDRFYGYTF

D: .
size: .
J: TRBJ2-7
V: TRBV30
DNA: TGTGCCTGGAGTGGTGGAAGGGGTAGAAGTTATTACGAGCAGTACTTC
CDR3: CAWSGGRGRSYYEQYF

D: TRBD1
size: .
J: TRBJ1-2
V: TRBV29-1
DNA: TGCAGCGTTTATACAGGGGCCCGTGGCTACACCTTC
CDR3: CSVYTGARGYTF